The 22 T cell receptor beta chains presented below share a single source sample, sequenced in a study of cytomegalovirus exposure and HLA in healthy donors. Amplification used 60 Vbeta primers and 13 Jbeta primers. Method: immunoSEQ multiplex PCR; TCRdb's copy keeps in-frame clones and lacks some. The table has more than 250,000 clones, about 90% seen once. The sample consisted of PBMCs. The receptors were gathered from a woman younger than 30 in good health and CMV-seronegative.

The chain recombines TRBV4-1 with TRBJ2-3; TRBD2 agrees at 9 bases. CDR3 length: 16 residues. Losses at the gene ends were 5 bases for V and 2 bases for J; bases not matched to a gene: 8. Germline lookup yields CDR1 MGHRA and CDR2 YSYEKL. CDR3 nucleotide sequence: TGCGCCAGCAGCGATGGGCGGGGGGGTTTCACAGATACGCAGTATTTT. Protein product: CASSDGRGGFTDTQYF.

V is TRBV6-4 and J is TRBJ2-3; the D gene is possibly TRBD2 (6 bases). Germline V lookup: CDR1 MRHNA, CDR2 SNTAGT. This CDR3 is 16 amino acids long. V lost 2 bases to trimming and J lost 7 bases, with 19 bases between them. In nucleotides, the CDR3 is TGTGCCAGCAGTGACCGCCGTGGGGGGAGGTCGAATACGCAGTATTTT. Its translation: CASSDRRGGRSNTQYF.

This clone was detected once. The DNA for the CDR3 is TGTGCCAGCACGTCTCGAGGGGGACTAGCAGCGAGTGGGGTTGAGCAGTTCTTC. This translates into CASTSRGGLAASGVEQFF. V usage is TRBV9 and J usage is TRBJ2-1; 9 bases match TRBD2. V was clipped by 6 bases and J by 9 bases; unmatched bases: 22. This CDR3 has 18 residues. Per the germline V gene, CDR1 is SGDLS and CDR2 is YYNGEE.

This chain uses TRBV6-5 with TRBJ2-7; D may be TRBD1 (5 bases). The germline V gene encodes CDR1 MNHEY and CDR2 SVGAGI. The CDR3 has 13 amino acids. V shed 2 bases and J shed 7 bases, with 12 bases lying between them. DNA for the CDR3: TGTGCCAGCAGTTACGCAGGGATGAGAGAGCAGTACTTC. It yields the protein CASSYAGMREQYF.

The chain is built from TRBV10-3 and TRBJ2-7; D unresolved. CDR1 and CDR2 (germline): ENHRY, SYGVKD. The CDR3 is 16 residues long. The ends were cut back, 0 bases at V and 2 bases at J, with 14 bases in the middle. The CDR3 spells CAISESVTLITYEQYF. The CDR3 nucleotides read TGTGCCATCAGTGAGTCGGTGACTCTTATAACCTACGAGCAGTACTTC.

V gene TRBV7-3 combines with J gene TRBJ2-2; 11 positions agree with TRBD2. The germline gives CDR1 SGHTA, CDR2 FQGTGA. V lost 4 bases to trimming and J lost 4 bases; unmatched junction nucleotides: 8. The CDR3 covers 17 residues. The CDR3 DNA follows: TGTGCCAGCAGCTCAAGTCGTAGCGGGGGGGCCACCGGGGAGCTGTTTTTT. Amino acid sequence: CASSSSRSGGATGELFF.

The V and J genes are TRBV10-3 and TRBJ1-2; TRBD1 aligns across 7 bases. The CDR3 has 16 residues. V was clipped by 5 bases and J by 6 bases; unmatched bases: 15. Germline values: CDR1 ENHRY, CDR2 SYGVKD. This CDR3 is CAISSPSRDSLDGYTF. CDR3 coding DNA: TGTGCCATCAGTTCACCCTCCCGGGACAGCTTAGATGGCTACACCTTC.

The sample holds one count of this clone. The chain employs TRBV4-1 and TRBJ2-1; 7 bases line up with TRBD2. The V gene end was trimmed by 0 bases and the J gene end by 11 bases; junction bases not matched to a gene: 4. There are 13 residues in the CDR3. Germline CDR1 and CDR2: MGHRA and YSYEKL. The CDR3 is CASSQDWGGKQFF. The CDR3 nucleotides read TGCGCCAGCAGCCAAGATTGGGGAGGGAAGCAGTTCTTC.

This chain joins TRBV25-1 and TRBJ2-2, with D unresolved. This CDR3 is 14 amino acids long. Trimming pared 1 base from V and 3 bases from J, leaving 6 bases between. Germline V gene lookup returns CDR1 MGHDK and CDR2 SYGVNS. CDR3 protein: CASSEFLDTGELFF. CDR3 nucleotide sequence: TGTGCCAGCAGTGAATTCCTCGACACCGGGGAGCTGTTTTTT.

The V call is TRBV2, the J call TRBJ1-2; D ambiguous. Germline V gene sequence: CDR1 SNHLY, CDR2 FYNNEI. Trimming took off 6 bases at V and 1 base at J, with 6 bases between the two ends. The CDR3 spans 12 residues. The CDR3 region has the DNA TGTGCCAGCAGAGACATTAACTATGGCTACACCTTC. It translates to CASRDINYGYTF. The full variable domain, its missing parts supplied by reference TRBV2 and TRBJ1-2, is EPEVTQTPSHQVTQMGQEVILRCVPISNHLYFYWYRQILGQKVEFLVSFYNNEISEKSEIFDDQFSVERPDGSNFTLKIRSTKLEDSAMYFCASRDINYGYTFGSGTRLTVV.

The chain recombines TRBV7-9 with TRBJ1-4, with TRBD1 identical over 10 bases. The length of the CDR3 is 13 residues. CDR1 SEHNR and CDR2 FQNEAQ come from the germline V gene (reference sequence). The J segment lost 6 bases and the V segment lost 10 bases, leaving 5 bases of the junction unmatched. The CDR3 loop is CATSGTGDEKLFF. CDR3 DNA: TGTGCCACCTCCGGGACAGGGGATGAAAAACTGTTTTTT.

The gene calls are TRBV2 and TRBJ1-5; no clear D gene. Trimming removed 3 bases from V and 4 bases from J, with 10 bases in between. CDR3 size: 14 residues. CDR1 is SNHLY, CDR2 FYNNEI, per germline. The CDR3 coding sequence is TGTGCCAGCAGTGAGGTGACTGAAAATCAGCCCCAGCATTTT. Translating gives CASSEVTENQPQHF.

This chain uses TRBV4-2 with TRBJ1-5; D gene unclear. The V gene's germline CDR1 is LGHNA and CDR2 YNFKEQ. The V and J ends lost 3 bases and 4 bases respectively, with 10 bases between them. The CDR3 runs 14 residues. The CDR3 loop is CASSQQSVNQPQHF. Here the CDR3 DNA reads TGTGCCAGCAGCCAGCAATCAGTAAATCAGCCCCAGCATTTT.

J is TRBJ1-2 and V is TRBV7-9; weak D call: TRBD1 (5 bases). This CDR3 contains 13 residues. Germline assignment: CDR1 SEHNR and CDR2 FQNEAQ (reference sequence). Deletions cut 0 bases from V and 6 bases from J, with 8 bases between. The CDR3 loop is CASSLAGGDGYTF. The CDR3 nucleotides are TGTGCCAGCAGCTTAGCTGGAGGGGATGGCTACACCTTC.

This clone was recorded only once. The genes are TRBV5-4 and TRBJ2-7, with TRBD1 matching over 8 bases. V was pared by 4 bases and J by 4 bases, with 7 bases of the junction left unmatched. The germline CDR1 and CDR2 sequences are SGHNT and YYREEE (reference sequence). The CDR3 runs 14 residues. The DNA for the CDR3 is TGTGCCAGCAGCGTTGACAGGGGTCCTTACGAGCAGTACTTC. It is translated as CASSVDRGPYEQYF. Full variable domain (outside the CDR3, taken from reference TRBV5-4 and TRBJ2-7): ETGVTQSPTHLIKTRGQQVTLRCSSQSGHNTVSWYQQALGQGPQFIFQYYREEENGRGNFPPRFSGLQFPNYSSELNVNALELDDSALYLCASSVDRGPYEQYFGPGTRLTVT.

This sequence joins TRBV12-5 and TRBJ2-7; D gene uncertain. V was pared by 2 bases and J by 1 base, with 6 bases between. The CDR3 covers 13 residues. Germline V CDR1 and CDR2: LGHNT, FRNRAP. Here the CDR3 DNA reads TGTGCTAGTGGTTTGTTGACTTCCTACGAGCAGTACTTC. Protein product: CASGLLTSYEQYF.

The chain recombines TRBV7-8 with TRBJ2-7, with 10 bases matching TRBD2. Trimming removed 3 bases from V and 5 bases from J; junction bases left unmatched: 4. The CDR3 runs 14 residues. Germline values: CDR1 SGHVS, CDR2 FQNEAQ. CDR3 sequence: CASSFSGGRDEQYF. The CDR3 coding sequence is TGTGCCAGCAGCTTTAGCGGGGGGCGGGACGAGCAGTACTTC.

Regarding this clone: Other DNA sequences in the sample encode the same CDR3. The rearrangement uses TRBV4-1 and TRBJ1-6, with D uncertain. Per germline, CDR1 MGHRA and CDR2 YSYEKL. Trimming removed 0 bases from V and 3 bases from J, with 12 bases in between. This CDR3 is 17 amino acids long. The CDR3 DNA follows: TGCGCCAGCAGCCAAGATGATCATACAGACTATAATTCACCCCTCCACTTT. It yields the protein CASSQDDHTDYNSPLHF.

This clone was recorded once. J is TRBJ1-6 and V is TRBV4-1; TRBD1 might be the D (5 bases). Per the germline V gene, CDR1 is MGHRA and CDR2 is YSYEKL. V lost 4 bases to trimming and J lost 7 bases, with 20 bases between them. The CDR3 is made up of 17 amino acids. The CDR3 DNA reads as TGCGCCAGCAGCCCGGTCACCCCAGGGTTTCGGAATTCACCCCTCCACTTT. It specifies CASSPVTPGFRNSPLHF.

This chain uses TRBV10-3 with TRBJ2-5, with 10 bases fitting TRBD2. The CDR3 covers 17 residues. Germline trimming cut 0 bases from V and 3 bases from J; bases unmatched to any gene: 7. Germline CDR1 ENHRY, CDR2 SYGVKD. CDR3 protein: CAISESKRGGLEETQYF. The CDR3 DNA follows: TGTGCCATCAGTGAGTCGAAGCGGGGGGGCCTGGAAGAGACCCAGTACTTC.

This chain joins TRBV10-3 and TRBJ1-1, with D perhaps matching TRBD1 (6 bases). CDR1 is ENHRY and CDR2 is SYGVKD in the germline V gene. The CDR3 has 15 residues. Trimming removed 4 bases from V and 7 bases from J, with 19 bases in between. The CDR3 reads CAISGGTLGQVEAFF. DNA for the CDR3: TGTGCCATCAGTGGGGGGACACTGGGGCAGGTTGAAGCTTTCTTT.

V and J are TRBV9 and TRBJ2-3; 9 bases align to TRBD2. The trim removed 3 bases at V and 6 bases at J, leaving 11 bases unmatched. The V gene's germline CDR1 is SGDLS and CDR2 YYNGEE. This CDR3 has 16 amino acids. CDR3 in amino acids: CASSGLGASGVDTQYF. DNA of the CDR3: TGTGCCAGCAGCGGCCTCGGGGCTAGCGGGGTTGATACGCAGTATTTT.